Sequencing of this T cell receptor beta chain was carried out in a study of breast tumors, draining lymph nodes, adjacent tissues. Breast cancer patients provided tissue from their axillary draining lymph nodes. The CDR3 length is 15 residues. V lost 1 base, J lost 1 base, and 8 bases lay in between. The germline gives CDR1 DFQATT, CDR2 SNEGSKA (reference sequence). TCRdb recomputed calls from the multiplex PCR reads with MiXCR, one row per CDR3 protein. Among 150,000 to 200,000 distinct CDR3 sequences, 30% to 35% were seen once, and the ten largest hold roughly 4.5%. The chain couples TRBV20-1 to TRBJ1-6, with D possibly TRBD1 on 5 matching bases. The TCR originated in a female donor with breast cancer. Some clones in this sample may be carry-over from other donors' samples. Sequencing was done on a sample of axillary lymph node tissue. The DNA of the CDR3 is TGCAGTGCTAGAGTTGGGGCGTCCTATAATTCACCCCTCCACTTT. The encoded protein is CSARVGASYNSPLHF.